The present T cell receptor beta chain was sequenced within a study of tumor-infiltrating lymphocytes in localized non-small cell lung cancer. TCRdb's copy holds only in-frame clones and misses some; the assay was immunoSEQ multiplex PCR. This sample has some 15,000 clones, with 73% found just once. In this sample, this clone turned up a few times. The length of the CDR3 is 14 residues. Per the germline V gene, CDR1 is ENHRY and CDR2 is SYGVKD. The ends lost 4 bases at V and 4 bases at J; junction bases unmatched: 6. The sequence was obtained from a human donor with non-small cell lung cancer. The rearrangement uses TRBV10-3 and TRBJ1-2; 7 positions match TRBD1. What was sequenced was lung tumor tissue. In nucleotides, the CDR3 is TGTGCCATCAGTGTAGGCGGGACAGCCTATGGCTACACCTTC. Translation gives CAISVGGTAYGYTF.